The 2 T cell receptor beta chains reported below all come from one sample, sequenced in a study of OX40 agonist ivuxolimab in advanced cancers. Sequenced by immunoSEQ multiplex PCR; TCRdb stores in-frame clones only, minus some. The sample has 70,000 to 95,000 clones, 85% to 90% seen once. The starting material was CD4+ or CD8+ T cells sorted from blood, obtained in a trial of the OX40 agonist ivuxolimab. The receptors were gathered from an adult with an advanced solid tumor such as melanoma, head and neck, liver or kidney cancer.

The genes are TRBV18 and TRBJ2-7, with D maybe TRBD1 (5 bases). The CDR3 totals 14 residues. Germline CDR1 reads KGHSH; CDR2 reads LQKENI. Trimming removed 3 bases at V and 0 bases at J, with 9 bases between. CDR3: CASSPTAGSYEQYF. DNA for the CDR3: TGTGCCAGCTCACCGACAGCTGGCTCCTACGAGCAGTACTTC.

This chain links TRBV6-5 with TRBJ2-3, with D unresolved. Trimming stripped 4 bases from V and 3 bases from J, with 11 bases between. The CDR3 sequence is 14 residues long. The germline V gene has CDR1 MNHEY and CDR2 SVGAGI. In DNA form, the CDR3 reads TGTGCCAGCAGTTCCGCTAGAGAAACAGATACGCAGTATTTT. Translation gives CASSSARETDTQYF.